This T cell receptor (beta chain) is drawn from a study of tumor and adjacent non-tumor tissue in lung cancer. Across the whole study: There were approximately twelve adenocarcinoma, a couple of squamous cell carcinoma and 1 small cell lung cancer cases. Study-wide points: TCR diversity was significantly greater in tumor than normal lung tissue. Top 100 clones took a larger repertoire share in normal lung.

V lost 4 bases, J lost 5 bases, and 0 bases stayed unmatched. CDR3 length equals 13 residues. Germline V gives CDR1 MGHDK, CDR2 SYGVNS. Regarding this clonotype: Antigen specificity is unknown.

The library came from three nested PCR rounds adapted from ARM-PCR protocols. TCRdb re-called the multiplex PCR reads through MiXCR, storing one row per CDR3 protein. The table records 90,000 to 110,000 distinct CDR3 sequences, roughly 74% of them present only once. The template was RNA from unsorted bulk tissue. This rearrangement joins TRBV25-1 to TRBJ1-5; 9 positions agree with TRBD1. Sequencing input: lung tumor tissue. The TCR originated in a woman aged 55-70 years with non-small cell lung cancer. CDR3 region: CASSGTGDQPQHF. CDR3 nucleotides: TGTGCCAGCAGTGGGACAGGGGATCAGCCCCAGCATTTT.